These 32 T cell receptor beta chains came from one sample sequenced in a study of blood T cell repertoires in COVID-19. Libraries were prepared by immunoSEQ multiplex PCR; TCRdb keeps only in-frame clonotypes and omits some of them. The sample includes about 170,000 clones, about 88% of them seen just once. Input material: peripheral blood. The receptors were sampled from a woman of 80 years or more with COVID-19, enrolled during active disease.

The chain couples TRBV4-2 to TRBJ1-2, with 7 nucleotides matching TRBD1. Germline CDR1 reads LGHNA; CDR2 reads YNFKEQ. The CDR3 sequence is 14 residues long. The junction had 7 bases not matched to a gene; V was cut back by 1 base and J by 8 bases. CDR3 bases: TGTGCCAGCAGCCAAGTAACAGGGGAGCAAGGCTACACCTTC. This translates into CASSQVTGEQGYTF.

The chain is built from TRBV7-8 and TRBJ1-4, with 7 bases lining up with TRBD1. V was clipped by 5 bases and J by 5 bases; unmatched bases: 8. Germline V gene data show CDR1 as SGHVS and CDR2 as FQNEAQ. This CDR3 is 15 amino acids long. This CDR3 reads CASSRQTGWNEKLFF. The DNA for the CDR3 is TGTGCCAGCAGCCGGCAGACAGGGTGGAATGAAAAACTGTTTTTT. Filled out from reference TRBV7-8 and TRBJ1-4, the complete variable domain reads GAGVSQSPRYKVAKRGQDVALRCDPISGHVSLFWYQQALGQGPEFLTYFQNEAQLDKSGLPSDRFFAERPEGSVSTLKIQRTQQEDSAVYLCASSRQTGWNEKLFFGSGTQLSVL.

The chain carries TRBV19 and TRBJ1-1; 8 nucleotides line up with TRBD1. The V gene's germline CDR1 is LNHDA and CDR2 SQIVND (reference sequence). Trimming took 4 bases from V and 7 from J; bases not matched to a gene: 2. The CDR3 has 12 amino acids. The CDR3 protein is CASSTGGVEAFF. The CDR3 nucleotides read TGTGCCAGTAGTACAGGGGGCGTTGAAGCTTTCTTT. Filled out from reference TRBV19 and TRBJ1-1, the complete variable domain reads DGGITQSPKYLFRKEGQNVTLSCEQNLNHDAMYWYRQDPGQGLRLIYYSQIVNDFQKGDIAEGYSVSREKKESFPLTVTSAQKNPTAFYLCASSTGGVEAFFGQGTRLTVV.

The chain uses TRBV2 and TRBJ2-4; maybe TRBD2 (5 bases). The CDR3 spans 15 residues. CDR1 and CDR2 (germline): SNHLY, FYNNEI. V lost 7 bases, J lost 0 bases, and 13 bases lay in between. Here the CDR3 reads CASIPGSLAKNIQYF. CDR3 bases: TGTGCCAGCATTCCGGGGAGCTTAGCCAAAAACATTCAGTACTTC.

CDR3 region: CASSPTTGLETQYF. Here the CDR3 DNA reads TGTGCCAGCTCACCGACGACAGGGTTGGAGACCCAGTACTTC. This chain connects TRBV18 to TRBJ2-5; 7 nucleotides match TRBD1. With 3 bases clipped from V and 5 bases from J, the junction kept 6 bases outside the gene matches. The CDR3 runs 14 residues. Germline lookup yields CDR1 KGHSH and CDR2 LQKENI.

The chain is built from TRBV5-6 and TRBJ2-7; TRBD2 matches at 7 bases. CDR1 is SGHDT and CDR2 is YYEEEE in the germline V gene. The CDR3 is made up of 15 amino acids. V dropped 0 bases and J dropped 0; count of bases not matched to a gene: 3. The CDR3 here is CASSLVGGSSYEQYF. In DNA form, the CDR3 reads TGTGCCAGCAGCTTGGTCGGGGGGAGCTCCTACGAGCAGTACTTC.

This clone was seen a handful of times. This chain joins TRBV11-2 and TRBJ1-3; D is perhaps TRBD1 (5 bases). V was pared by 7 bases and J by 7 bases, with 17 bases between. Germline-derived CDR1 and CDR2 are SGHAT and FQNNGV. CDR3 length equals 14 residues. The CDR3: CASNSGGTDNTIYF. DNA of the CDR3: TGTGCCAGCAATAGTGGAGGGACGGACAACACCATATATTTT.

The chain has TRBV6-2 or TRBV6-3 and TRBJ2-7; D is possibly TRBD1 (5 bases). This CDR3 contains 15 residues. Trimming took 2 bases from V and 2 from J, leaving 13 bases between them. Germline-derived CDR1 and CDR2 are MNHEY and SVGEGT. As DNA, the CDR3 is TGTGCCAGCAGTTACAGGGGTTTACGGCCCTACGAGCAGTACTTC. Translating gives CASSYRGLRPYEQYF.

This clone was found a few times. The CDR3 ends on some other residue instead of the conserved phenylalanine or tryptophan, so this is likely a read error. Because the CDR3's place on the DNA is in doubt, the DNA is left out and the CDR3 is given as listed by TCRdb. The chain is built from TRBV5-1 and TRBJ2-7; the table's D call TRBD2 went unverified against the DNA. The CDR3 has 8 residues if both end residues are counted. The germline V gene has CDR1 SGHRS and CDR2 YFSETQ. The CDR3 reads CANTRRGE.

The rearrangement joins TRBV5-4 to TRBJ1-2; 10 bases are shared with TRBD1. The germline CDR1 and CDR2 sequences are SGHNT and YYREEE (reference sequence). The CDR3 runs to 14 residues. V gave up 3 bases and J gave up 4 bases; unmatched junction bases: 3. The CDR3 is CASSWDRGSYGYTF. CDR3 nucleotide sequence: TGTGCCAGCAGCTGGGACAGGGGCTCCTATGGCTACACCTTC.

The chain is built from TRBV27 and TRBJ2-5; no definite D call. Deletions cut 5 bases from V and 2 bases from J, with 12 bases between. Germline assignment: CDR1 MNHEY and CDR2 SMNVEV (reference sequence). CDR3 length: 14 residues. CDR3 in DNA: TGTGCCAGCAGTCCCTATCGGAGTCAAGAGACCCAGTACTTC. This codes for CASSPYRSQETQYF.

The rearrangement uses TRBV27 and TRBJ1-2; 10 bases are a match to TRBD1. Germline CDR1 reads MNHEY; CDR2 reads SMNVEV (reference sequence). The CDR3 is 16 amino acids. Losses at the gene ends were 5 bases for V and 6 bases for J; bases not matched to a gene: 12. For the CDR3, the DNA is TGTGCCAGCAGTAGAACTTCGGGACAGGGGTGGGATGGCTACACCTTC. This translates into CASSRTSGQGWDGYTF.

The genes are TRBV18 and TRBJ2-3; a weak D match, TRBD2 (5 bases). V was clipped by 6 bases and J by 2 bases, with 15 bases between them. The CDR3 contains 15 residues. The V gene's germline CDR1 is KGHSH and CDR2 LQKENI. CDR3 sequence reads: CASSRSGKHTDTQYF. The CDR3 bases are TGTGCCAGCTCTAGATCCGGGAAACACACAGATACGCAGTATTTT.

Here the CDR3 reads CASSPDGRGFGGYQPQHF. Written as DNA, the CDR3 is TGTGCCAGCAGTCCCGATGGCAGGGGTTTCGGCGGGTATCAGCCCCAGCATTTT. The chain couples TRBV28 to TRBJ1-5; TRBD1 might be the D (6 bases). Germline-derived CDR1 and CDR2 are MDHEN and SYDVKM. Trimming removed 5 bases from V and 5 bases from J, with 25 bases in between. CDR3 length equals 18 residues.

The rearrangement links TRBV15 to TRBJ2-7, with D perhaps matching TRBD1 (6 bases). Trimming removed 3 bases at V and 2 bases at J, with 14 bases between. The CDR3 has 15 residues. The V gene's germline CDR1 is LNHNV and CDR2 YYDKDF (reference sequence). CDR3: CATSSNRDITYEQYF. CDR3 bases: TGTGCCACCAGCAGCAACCGGGACATAACCTACGAGCAGTACTTC.

V is TRBV7-9 and J is TRBJ1-2; maybe TRBD1 (5 bases). This CDR3 comprises 13 residues. With 4 bases removed from V and 5 bases from J, the gap between germline ends came to 11 bases. Germline CDR1 SEHNR, CDR2 FQNEAQ (reference sequence). CDR3 DNA sequence: TGTGCCAGCAGCTCCGCCGGGGGGTATGGCTACACCTTC. It encodes CASSSAGGYGYTF.

The chain joins TRBV27 to TRBJ1-5, with D possibly matching TRBD1 (5 bases). This CDR3 is 17 amino acids long. Germline CDR1 MNHEY, CDR2 SMNVEV (reference sequence). Trimming took 3 bases from V and 4 from J, leaving 19 bases between them. The CDR3 region is CASSFTPPQGTNQPQHF. CDR3 bases: TGTGCCAGCAGTTTTACTCCTCCCCAGGGAACGAATCAGCCCCAGCATTTT.

For the CDR3, the DNA is TGCAGCGGCGGGGAGAATGAGCAGTTCTTC. Translated, it gives CSGGENEQFF. J is TRBJ2-1 and V is TRBV29-1, with a weak D call TRBD2 (6 bases). This CDR3 region has 10 residues. The germline gives CDR1 SQVTM, CDR2 ANQGSEA. V was cut by 7 bases and J by 7 bases, with 8 bases left in between.

The chain couples TRBV6-5 to TRBJ1-3; maybe TRBD1 (5 bases). Germline CDR1 is MNHEY and CDR2 is SVGAGI. V lost 6 bases and J lost 0, with 9 bases in between. The CDR3 length is 14 residues. CDR3 region: CASSPDNSGNTIYF. The CDR3 DNA is TGTGCCAGCAGCCCGGACAACTCTGGAAACACCATATATTTT.

The rearrangement uses TRBV6-5 and TRBJ1-6; D may be TRBD1 (6 bases). The V and J ends lost 7 bases and 10 bases respectively, with 17 bases between them. CDR1 and CDR2 from the germline V gene are MNHEY and SVGAGI. The CDR3 runs to 14 residues. CDR3 loop: CASTSQGARSPLHF. The CDR3 region has the DNA TGTGCCAGCACCTCACAGGGAGCCCGATCACCCCTCCACTTT.

This chain links TRBV19 with TRBJ1-1; 7 bases are shared with TRBD1. CDR1 is LNHDA, CDR2 SQIVND, per germline (reference sequence). V lost 6 bases to trimming and J lost 3 bases; unmatched junction nucleotides: 4. The CDR3 is 13 residues long. CDR3 sequence (DNA): TGTGCCAGTAGCCTAGACAGGGACACTGAAGCTTTCTTT. It encodes CASSLDRDTEAFF.

The V and J genes are TRBV4-2 and TRBJ2-1; 12 bases are shared with TRBD2. Per germline, CDR1 LGHNA and CDR2 YNFKEQ. The CDR3 runs to 17 residues. V was clipped by 0 bases and J by 2 bases; unmatched bases: 2. DNA for the CDR3: TGTGCCAGCAGCCAAGATGGACTAGCGGGGACCTACAATGAGCAGTTCTTC. Translating it yields CASSQDGLAGTYNEQFF.

The chain combines TRBV6-6 with TRBJ2-3; no clear D gene. This CDR3 region has 12 residues. CDR1 and CDR2 from the germline V gene are MNHNY and SVGAGI (reference sequence). The V and J ends lost 7 bases and 4 bases respectively, with 9 bases between them. The CDR3 coding sequence is TGTGCCAGCAACCGGAGCCCAGATACGCAGTATTTT. Protein product: CASNRSPDTQYF.

This chain joins TRBV9 and TRBJ1-6; maybe TRBD1 (5 bases). V lost 3 bases and J 7 bases, leaving 5 bases between the germline ends. There are 12 residues in the CDR3. Germline assignment: CDR1 SGDLS and CDR2 YYNGEE. CDR3 in DNA: TGTGCCAGCAGCGCAGGGAATTCACCCCTCCACTTT. Translation: CASSAGNSPLHF.

The table lists this clone with a count of one. V and J are TRBV11-2 and TRBJ1-1, with 7 bases fitting TRBD1. Trimming took 1 base from V and 7 from J; bases not matched to a gene: 6. The CDR3 spans 14 residues. Germline CDR1 reads SGHAT; CDR2 reads FQNNGV. The CDR3 is CASSLVKRQGEAFF. DNA for the CDR3: TGTGCCAGCAGCTTAGTCAAGAGACAGGGTGAAGCTTTCTTT.

The chain is built from TRBV6-5 and TRBJ2-7; 12 positions match TRBD1. V was clipped by 6 bases and J by 5 bases; unmatched bases: 2. The CDR3 has 13 amino acids. Germline V gene lookup returns CDR1 MNHEY and CDR2 SVGAGI. In nucleotides, the CDR3 is TGTGCCAGCAGACGGGACAGGGGGCACGAGCAGTACTTC. It specifies CASRRDRGHEQYF.

The rearrangement links TRBV28 to TRBJ2-4, with D possibly being TRBD2 (7 bases). The CDR3 is made up of 20 amino acids. CDR1 and CDR2 (germline): MDHEN, SYDVKM. The ends were cut back, 1 base at V and 1 base at J, with 23 bases in the middle. The DNA for the CDR3 is TGTGCCAGCAGTTTATTTGAAGCTTGGGGGGGCGGAAGGGCCAAAAACATTCAGTACTTC. This codes for CASSLFEAWGGGRAKNIQYF.

The chain uses TRBV9 and TRBJ1-2; D perhaps matches TRBD1 (6 bases). Between the trimmed V and J ends, which lost 0 bases and 6 bases, there was a span of 12 bases. The length of the CDR3 is 14 residues. The germline gives CDR1 SGDLS, CDR2 YYNGEE. DNA for the CDR3: TGTGCCAGCAGCGTAGTGCCAGGGGTGGATGGCTACACCTTC. It codes for CASSVVPGVDGYTF.

The J gene is TRBJ1-6, the V gene TRBV18; 9 bases match TRBD1. CDR3 length equals 16 residues. Germline V CDR1 and CDR2: KGHSH, LQKENI. V was clipped by 3 bases and J by 5 bases; unmatched bases: 5. CDR3 amino acids: CASSPGTGYNNSPLHF. CDR3 in DNA: TGTGCCAGCTCACCCGGGACAGGGTATAATAATTCACCCCTCCACTTT.

The chain employs TRBV7-9 and TRBJ1-5; TRBD1 agrees at 7 bases. The CDR3 runs 15 residues. Germline trimming cut 5 bases from V and 4 bases from J; bases unmatched to any gene: 8. CDR1 and CDR2 from the germline V gene are SEHNR and FQNEAQ (reference sequence). The CDR3 sequence is CASSPGQAVNQPQHF. The CDR3 DNA reads as TGTGCCAGCAGCCCTGGACAGGCCGTTAATCAGCCCCAGCATTTT. Looking up the rest from reference TRBV7-9 and TRBJ1-5 gives the full variable domain: DTGVSQNPRHKITKRGQNVTFRCDPISEHNRLYWYRQTLGQGPEFLTYFQNEAQLEKSRLLSDRFSAERPKGSFSTLEIQRTEQGDSAMYLCASSPGQAVNQPQHFGDGTRLSIL.

V and J are TRBV27 and TRBJ1-5; D call uncertain. Germline V gene sequence: CDR1 MNHEY, CDR2 SMNVEV (reference sequence). CDR3 length equals 15 residues. Trimming stripped 6 bases from V and 0 bases from J, with 12 bases between. DNA for the CDR3: TGTGCCAGCAGAACTAATTTTTATAGCAATCAGCCCCAGCATTTT. Protein product: CASRTNFYSNQPQHF.

This chain uses TRBV11-3 with TRBJ2-3, with 12 positions matching TRBD2. Germline trimming cut 4 bases from V and 0 bases from J; bases unmatched to any gene: 5. This CDR3 region has 17 residues. Germline V gene data show CDR1 as SGHNT and CDR2 as YENEEA. CDR3 amino acids: CASSSRTSGTSTDTQYF. CDR3 DNA: TGTGCCAGCAGCTCACGGACTAGCGGGACGAGCACAGATACGCAGTATTTT.